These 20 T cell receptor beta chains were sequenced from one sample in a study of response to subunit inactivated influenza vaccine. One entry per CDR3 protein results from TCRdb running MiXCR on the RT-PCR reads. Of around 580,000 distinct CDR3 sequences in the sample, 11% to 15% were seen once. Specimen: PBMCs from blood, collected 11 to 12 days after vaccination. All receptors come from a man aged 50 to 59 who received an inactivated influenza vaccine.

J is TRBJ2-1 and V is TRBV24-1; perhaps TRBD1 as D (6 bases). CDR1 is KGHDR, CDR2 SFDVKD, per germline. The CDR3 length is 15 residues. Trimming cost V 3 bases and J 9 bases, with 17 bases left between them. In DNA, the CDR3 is TGTGCCACCAGTGATGGACAGCACTTAGCATCTGAGCAGTTCTTC. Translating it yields CATSDGQHLASEQFF.

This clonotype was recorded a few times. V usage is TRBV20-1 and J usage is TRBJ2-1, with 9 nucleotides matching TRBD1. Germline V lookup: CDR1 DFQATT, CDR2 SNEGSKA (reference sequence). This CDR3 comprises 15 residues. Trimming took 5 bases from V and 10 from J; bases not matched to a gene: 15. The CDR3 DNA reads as TGCAGTGCTCTTACCGGGACAGGGAGAGTAGGGGAGCAGTTCTTC. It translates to CSALTGTGRVGEQFF.

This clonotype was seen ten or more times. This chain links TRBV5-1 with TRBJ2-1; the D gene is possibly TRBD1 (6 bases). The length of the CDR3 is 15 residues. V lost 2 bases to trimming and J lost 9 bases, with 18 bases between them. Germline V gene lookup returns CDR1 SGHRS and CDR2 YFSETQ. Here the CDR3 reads CASSLDQGSIGEQFF. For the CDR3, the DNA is TGCGCCAGCAGCTTAGACCAGGGGTCGATAGGTGAGCAGTTCTTC.

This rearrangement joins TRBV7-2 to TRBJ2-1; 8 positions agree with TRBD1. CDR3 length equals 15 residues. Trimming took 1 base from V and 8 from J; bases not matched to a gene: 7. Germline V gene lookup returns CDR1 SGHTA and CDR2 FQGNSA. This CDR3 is CASSLVDRGFDEQFF. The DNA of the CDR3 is TGTGCCAGCAGCTTAGTTGACAGGGGCTTCGATGAGCAGTTCTTC.

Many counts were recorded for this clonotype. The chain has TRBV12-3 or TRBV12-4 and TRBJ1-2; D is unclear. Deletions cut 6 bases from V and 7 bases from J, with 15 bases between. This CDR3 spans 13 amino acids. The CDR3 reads CASSPRRLTGYTF. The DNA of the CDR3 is TGTGCCAGCAGCCCCCGACGCCTCACTGGCTACACCTTC.

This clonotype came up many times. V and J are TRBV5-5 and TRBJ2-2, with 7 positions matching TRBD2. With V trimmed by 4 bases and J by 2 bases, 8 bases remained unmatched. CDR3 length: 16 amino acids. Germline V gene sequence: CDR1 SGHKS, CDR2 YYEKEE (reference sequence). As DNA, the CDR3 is TGTGCCAGCAGCCGCGTAGGGACTACCAACACCGGGGAGCTGTTTTTT. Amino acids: CASSRVGTTNTGELFF.

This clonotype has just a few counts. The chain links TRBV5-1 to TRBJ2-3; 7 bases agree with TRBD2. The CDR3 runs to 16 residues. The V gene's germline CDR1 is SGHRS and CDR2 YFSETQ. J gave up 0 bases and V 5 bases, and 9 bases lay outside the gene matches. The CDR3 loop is CASRPGPSGSTDTQYF. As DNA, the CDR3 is TGCGCCAGCAGACCCGGTCCTAGCGGTAGCACAGATACGCAGTATTTT.

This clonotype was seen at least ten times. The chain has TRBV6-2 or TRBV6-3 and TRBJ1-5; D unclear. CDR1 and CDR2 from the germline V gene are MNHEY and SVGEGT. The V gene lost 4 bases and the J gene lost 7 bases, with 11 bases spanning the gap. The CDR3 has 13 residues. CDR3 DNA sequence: TGTGCCAGCAGTTCAAGACCTAGCCAGCCCCAGCATTTT. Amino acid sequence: CASSSRPSQPQHF.

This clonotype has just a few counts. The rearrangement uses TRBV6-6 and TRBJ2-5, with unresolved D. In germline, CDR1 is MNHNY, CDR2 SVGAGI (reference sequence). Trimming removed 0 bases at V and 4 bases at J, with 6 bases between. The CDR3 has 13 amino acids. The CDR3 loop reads CASSYSILETQYF. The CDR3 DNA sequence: TGTGCCAGCAGTTACTCGATTTTAGAGACCCAGTACTTC.

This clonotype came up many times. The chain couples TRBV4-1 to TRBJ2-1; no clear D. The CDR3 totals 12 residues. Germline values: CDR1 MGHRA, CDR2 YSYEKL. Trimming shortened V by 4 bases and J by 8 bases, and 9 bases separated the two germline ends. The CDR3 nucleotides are TGCGCCAGCAGCCGTCCGTGGGATGAGCAGTTCTTC. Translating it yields CASSRPWDEQFF.

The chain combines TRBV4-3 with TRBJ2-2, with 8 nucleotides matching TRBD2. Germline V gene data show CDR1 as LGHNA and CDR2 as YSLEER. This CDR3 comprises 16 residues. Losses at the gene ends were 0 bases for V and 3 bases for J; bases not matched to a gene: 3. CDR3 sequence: CASSQDQRGYTGELFF. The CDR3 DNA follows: TGCGCCAGCAGCCAAGATCAGCGGGGGTACACCGGGGAGCTGTTTTTT.

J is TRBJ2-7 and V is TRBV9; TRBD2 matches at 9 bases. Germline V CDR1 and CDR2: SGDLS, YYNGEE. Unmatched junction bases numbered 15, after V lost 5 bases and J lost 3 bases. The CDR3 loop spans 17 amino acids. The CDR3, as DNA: TGTGCCAGCAGTCGCACGACTTCGGTAGCGGGAGTCTACGAGCAGTACTTC. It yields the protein CASSRTTSVAGVYEQYF.

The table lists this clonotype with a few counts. The CDR3 reads CASSQEGGAKSGANVLTF. The CDR3 nucleotides are TGTGCCAGCAGCCAAGAAGGGGGGGCAAAATCTGGGGCCAACGTCCTGACTTTC. V gene TRBV4-2 combines with J gene TRBJ2-6, with D perhaps matching TRBD2 (7 bases). CDR3 length: 18 amino acids. V was cut by 0 bases and J by 1 base, with 13 bases left in between. Looked up from germline, CDR1 is LGHNA and CDR2 is YNFKEQ.

CDR3 loop: CASSQGSGDGIAYEQYF. In DNA form, the CDR3 reads TGCGCCAGCAGCCAGGGATCAGGGGACGGCATCGCCTACGAGCAGTACTTC. The chain combines TRBV4-3 with TRBJ2-7; TRBD1 is a possible D gene (6 bases). CDR1 LGHNA and CDR2 YSLEER come from the germline V gene. V was clipped by 3 bases and J by 2 bases, with 20 bases between them. The CDR3 has 17 residues.

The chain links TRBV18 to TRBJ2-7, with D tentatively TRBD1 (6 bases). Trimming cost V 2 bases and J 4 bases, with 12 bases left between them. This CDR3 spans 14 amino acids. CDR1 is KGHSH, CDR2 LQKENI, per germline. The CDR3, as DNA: TGTGCCAGCTCACCAAGACAGGAGAAGTACGAGCAGTACTTC. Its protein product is CASSPRQEKYEQYF.

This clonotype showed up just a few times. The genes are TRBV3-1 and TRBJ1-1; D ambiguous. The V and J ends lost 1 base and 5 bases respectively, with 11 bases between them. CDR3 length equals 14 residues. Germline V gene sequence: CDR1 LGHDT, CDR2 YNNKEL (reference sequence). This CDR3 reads CASSQVAIGTEAFF. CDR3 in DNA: TGTGCCAGCAGCCAAGTGGCCATCGGGACTGAAGCTTTCTTT.

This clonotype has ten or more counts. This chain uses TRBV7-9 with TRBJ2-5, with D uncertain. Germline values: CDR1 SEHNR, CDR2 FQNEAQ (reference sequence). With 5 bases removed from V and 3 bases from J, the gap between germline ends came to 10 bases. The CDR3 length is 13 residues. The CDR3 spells CASSPPTEETQYF. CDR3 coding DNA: TGTGCCAGCAGCCCCCCGACGGAAGAGACCCAGTACTTC.

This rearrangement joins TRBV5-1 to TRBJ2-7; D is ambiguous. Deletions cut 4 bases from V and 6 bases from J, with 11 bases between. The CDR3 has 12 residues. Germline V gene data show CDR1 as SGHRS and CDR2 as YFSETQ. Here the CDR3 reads CASSVTKGEQYF. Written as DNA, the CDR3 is TGCGCCAGCAGCGTGACCAAGGGCGAGCAGTACTTC. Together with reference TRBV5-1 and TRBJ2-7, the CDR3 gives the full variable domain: KAGVTQTPRYLIKTRGQQVTLSCSPISGHRSVSWYQQTPGQGLQFLFEYFSETQRNKGNFPGRFSGRQFSNSRSEMNVSTLELGDSALYLCASSVTKGEQYFGPGTRLTVT.

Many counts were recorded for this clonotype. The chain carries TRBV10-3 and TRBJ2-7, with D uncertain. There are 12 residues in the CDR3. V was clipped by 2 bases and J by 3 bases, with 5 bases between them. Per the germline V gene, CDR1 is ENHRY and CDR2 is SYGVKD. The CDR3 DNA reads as TGTGCCATCAGTGAGACCCTCTACGAGCAGTACTTC. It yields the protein CAISETLYEQYF.

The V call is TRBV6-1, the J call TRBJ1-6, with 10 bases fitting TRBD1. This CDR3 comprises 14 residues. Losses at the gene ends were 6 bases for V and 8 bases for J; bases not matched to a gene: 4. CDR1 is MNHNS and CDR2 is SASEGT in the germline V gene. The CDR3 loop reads CASRKTGGDSPLHF. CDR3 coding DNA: TGTGCCAGCAGAAAGACAGGGGGCGATTCACCCCTCCACTTT.